This section outlines one T cell receptor beta chain sequence together with its context. Data came from immunoSEQ multiplex PCR; TCRdb stores just in-frame clones and leaves some out. This table holds over a million clones, around 78% found once. The data belong to a study of shared clonotypes between healthy human individuals. V trimming: 1 base; J trimming: 13 bases; junction bases outside the gene matches: 23. CDR1 and CDR2 (germline): LGHNA, YNFKEQ. The CDR3 consists of 19 residues. Sequencing was carried out using memory CD4+ T cells from PBMCs. This sample's subset: CD45RA-negative fraction. This chain joins TRBV4-2 and TRBJ2-2; 8 nucleotides align to TRBD2. This TCR derives from a man younger than 35 in good health. Some clones in this sample may be carry-over from other donors' samples. The CDR3 here is CASSQGLGASGGLSRRLFF. The CDR3 DNA is TGTGCCAGCAGCCAAGGGTTGGGGGCAAGCGGGGGTCTATCACGGCGGCTGTTTTTT.